The 30 T cell receptor beta chains listed next were all sequenced from one sample in a study of shared clonotypes between healthy human individuals. Profiling relied on immunoSEQ multiplex PCR, and the TCRdb table lists in-frame clones only, not all of them. The profile shows about 470,000 clones, 70% to 80% of them singletons. Sequencing was carried out using PBMCs. These receptors originate from a woman aged 40 to 50 in good health. Some clones in this sample may be carry-over from other donors' samples.

The chain is built from TRBV7-9 and TRBJ2-7; TRBD2 is a possible D gene (7 bases). The CDR3 totals 18 residues. The germline V and J ends were trimmed by 1 base and 2 bases, with 21 bases remaining between them. In germline, CDR1 is SEHNR, CDR2 FQNEAQ (reference sequence). Written as DNA, the CDR3 is TGTGCCAGCAGCTTAGGGGTAGGGGGGGCAAAAGATCCCTACGAGCAGTACTTC. Amino acid sequence: CASSLGVGGAKDPYEQYF.

CDR3 residues: CASSYRPGLAGSSYNEQFF. The DNA of the CDR3 is TGTGCCAGCAGCTACCGACCGGGACTAGCGGGGAGCTCCTACAATGAGCAGTTCTTC. This rearrangement joins TRBV11-1 to TRBJ2-1; 13 bases are shared with TRBD2. This CDR3 region has 19 residues. Germline CDR1 and CDR2: SGHAT and FQDESV (reference sequence). Trimming took 4 bases from V and 0 from J; bases not matched to a gene: 9. Full variable domain (remainder filled in from reference TRBV11-1 and TRBJ2-1): EAEVAQSPRYKITEKSQAVAFWCDPISGHATLYWYRQILGQGPELLVQFQDESVVDDSQLPKDRFSAERLKGVDSTLKIQPAELGDSAMYLCASSYRPGLAGSSYNEQFFGPGTRLTVL.

In DNA, the CDR3 is TGCAGCGTTCAAGGTCATGGCAATCAGCCCCAGCATTTT. Protein: CSVQGHGNQPQHF. J is TRBJ1-5 and V is TRBV29-1; D is unresolved. The CDR3 has 13 amino acids. Germline CDR1 SQVTM, CDR2 ANQGSEA. V was clipped by 5 bases and J by 2 bases, with 10 bases between them. The full variable domain, with the rest looked up from reference TRBV29-1 and TRBJ1-5, is SAVISQKPSRDICQRGTSLTIQCQVDSQVTMMFWYRQQPGQSLTLIATANQGSEATYESGFVIDKFPISRPNLTFSTLTVSNMSPEDSSIYLCSVQGHGNQPQHFGDGTRLSIL.

This clone showed up just a few times. This chain uses TRBV6-5 with TRBJ1-1; D unresolved. Germline-derived CDR1 and CDR2 are MNHEY and SVGAGI. Deletions cut 6 bases from V and 1 base from J, with 12 bases between. The CDR3 has 14 residues. The CDR3 DNA is TGTGCCAGCAGCCTCTCCGCAGGGAACACTGAAGCTTTCTTT. This encodes CASSLSAGNTEAFF.

The chain combines TRBV27 with TRBJ1-5; D unclear. Trimming left V 0 bases short and J 8 bases short, with 14 bases between. This CDR3 comprises 15 residues. Germline V gene data show CDR1 as MNHEY and CDR2 as SMNVEV (reference sequence). CDR3 amino acids: CASSLSGAAWEPQHF. CDR3 bases: TGTGCCAGCAGTTTATCGGGAGCGGCGTGGGAGCCCCAGCATTTT.

This chain joins TRBV4-2 and TRBJ2-7; 7 bases are shared with TRBD1. Germline V CDR1 and CDR2: LGHNA, YNFKEQ. Trimming removed 4 bases from V and 7 bases from J; junction bases left unmatched: 13. The CDR3 runs 15 residues. CDR3 amino acids: CASSRTGTDSREQYF. Written as DNA, the CDR3 is TGTGCCAGCAGCCGCACCGGGACAGACTCTAGAGAGCAGTACTTC.

The V gene is TRBV5-1, the J gene TRBJ2-3; D possibly corresponds to TRBD2 (5 bases). The CDR3 spans 16 residues. V was cut by 5 bases and J by 0 bases, with 16 bases left in between. From germline, CDR1 is SGHRS and CDR2 YFSETQ. CDR3 amino acids: CASSLLSSPSTDTQYF. The CDR3 coding sequence is TGCGCCAGCAGTCTTCTTTCTAGCCCTAGCACAGATACGCAGTATTTT.

The DNA of the CDR3 is TGTGCCAGTAGTATATGGTCTTCTCGCACATCCTACAATGAGCAGTTCTTC. Residues: CASSIWSSRTSYNEQFF. This chain links TRBV19 with TRBJ2-1; no definite D call. Looked up from germline, CDR1 is LNHDA and CDR2 is SQIVND (reference sequence). This CDR3 contains 17 residues. Trimming removed 2 bases from V and 1 base from J, with 15 bases in between.

This sequence joins TRBV5-1 and TRBJ2-7, with D tentatively TRBD2 (5 bases). From germline, CDR1 is SGHRS and CDR2 YFSETQ. The CDR3 has 14 residues. The V gene lost 0 bases and the J gene lost 0 bases, with 7 bases spanning the gap. The CDR3 loop reads CASSLDSGSYEQYF. As DNA, the CDR3 is TGCGCCAGCAGCTTGGACAGCGGCTCCTACGAGCAGTACTTC.

This clone was detected a few times. V and J are TRBV19 and TRBJ2-7; TRBD1 matches at 9 bases. The junction had 13 bases not matched to a gene; V was cut back by 8 bases and J by 5 bases. There are 15 residues in the CDR3. From germline, CDR1 is LNHDA and CDR2 SQIVND (reference sequence). The CDR3 DNA follows: TGTGCCAGTCCTACTAACACAGGGGGCGAGGACGAGCAGTACTTC. As protein: CASPTNTGGEDEQYF.

J is TRBJ2-2 and V is TRBV4-1; D not resolved. The CDR3 consists of 12 residues. The ends were cut back, 3 bases at V and 8 bases at J, with 7 bases in the middle. The germline V gene encodes CDR1 MGHRA and CDR2 YSYEKL. The CDR3 reads CASSHKPGELFF. The DNA for the CDR3 is TGCGCCAGCAGCCATAAACCAGGGGAGCTGTTTTTT.

The chain has TRBV28 and TRBJ2-7, with D unresolved. In germline, CDR1 is MDHEN, CDR2 SYDVKM. Trimming stripped 4 bases from V and 4 bases from J, with 20 bases between. The CDR3 contains 16 residues. The CDR3: CASSWVRSPIRYEQYF. The CDR3 DNA is TGTGCCAGCAGTTGGGTTCGGTCCCCGATCAGATACGAGCAGTACTTC.

The V and J genes are TRBV11-2 and TRBJ2-7; 7 bases agree with TRBD2. The CDR3 has 13 residues. Germline V CDR1 and CDR2: SGHAT, FQNNGV. The V segment lost 4 bases and the J segment 2 bases; nucleotides outside the gene matches: 2. The CDR3 reads CASSSTSAYEQYF. DNA for the CDR3: TGTGCCAGCAGCTCCACTAGCGCCTACGAGCAGTACTTC.

The chain employs TRBV5-8 and TRBJ2-5; 12 bases fit TRBD2. V lost 0 bases, J lost 5 bases, and 2 bases stayed unmatched. CDR1 SGHTS and CDR2 YDEGEE come from the germline V gene. The CDR3 is made up of 15 amino acids. The DNA for the CDR3 is TGTGCCAGCAGCTTGGCCGGGACTAGCGGGGAGACCCAGTACTTC. It codes for CASSLAGTSGETQYF.

The chain carries TRBV7-2 and TRBJ1-5; TRBD1 might be the D (5 bases). The CDR3 consists of 19 residues. Trimming removed 5 bases at V and 0 bases at J, with 23 bases between. Germline V gives CDR1 SGHTA, CDR2 FQGNSA. The CDR3 coding sequence is TGTGCCAGCAGCCATTCTACCGCGGCAGGGCAATATAGCAATCAGCCCCAGCATTTT. Amino acids: CASSHSTAAGQYSNQPQHF.

This clone has a count of ten or more. This sequence joins TRBV6-4 and TRBJ2-7; maybe TRBD2 (5 bases). Per the germline V gene, CDR1 is MRHNA and CDR2 is SNTAGT. V gave up 6 bases and J gave up 5 bases, with 11 bases separating them. The CDR3 covers 12 residues. CDR3 amino acids: CASSSSNHEQYF. The CDR3 coding sequence is TGTGCCAGCAGCTCTAGCAATCACGAGCAGTACTTC.

This rearrangement joins TRBV13 to TRBJ2-7; 14 positions match TRBD2. Germline CDR1 is PRHDT and CDR2 is FYEKMQ (reference sequence). V trimming: 5 bases; J trimming: 2 bases; junction bases outside the gene matches: 11. This CDR3 region has 18 residues. The CDR3 DNA reads as TGTGCCAGCAGCCGCCGACTAGCGGGAGGGCCCTTCGCCTACGAGCAGTACTTC. It specifies CASSRRLAGGPFAYEQYF.

The chain uses TRBV10-3 and TRBJ2-1, with 14 bases identical to TRBD2. CDR1 and CDR2 (germline): ENHRY, SYGVKD. The CDR3 extends over 14 amino acids. V was pared by 4 bases and J by 10 bases, with 3 bases of the junction left unmatched. CDR3 amino acids: CAISGGLAGEEQFF. The CDR3 DNA reads TGTGCCATCAGTGGGGGACTAGCGGGAGAGGAGCAGTTCTTC.

The chain links TRBV15 to TRBJ1-2, with D maybe TRBD1 (5 bases). Trimming took off 0 bases at V and 7 bases at J, with 6 bases between the two ends. This CDR3 region has 12 residues. Germline CDR1 LNHNV, CDR2 YYDKDF (reference sequence). The CDR3 sequence is CATSREGRGYTF. The CDR3 DNA sequence: TGTGCCACCAGCAGAGAGGGACGTGGCTACACCTTC.

V gene TRBV29-1 combines with J gene TRBJ1-1, with unresolved D. The length of the CDR3 is 10 residues. Trimming took 4 bases from V and 8 from J, leaving 8 bases between them. Germline-derived CDR1 and CDR2 are SQVTM and ANQGSEA. CDR3 residues: CSVVVSEAFF. The CDR3 bases are TGCAGCGTTGTTGTAAGCGAAGCTTTCTTT.

The chain recombines TRBV10-3 with TRBJ2-7; 7 nucleotides line up with TRBD1. The length of the CDR3 is 15 residues. CDR1 ENHRY and CDR2 SYGVKD come from the germline V gene. J lost 0 bases, V lost 5 bases, and 7 bases had no gene match. In DNA, the CDR3 is TGTGCCATCAGTCCCCTCCGGGACAGCTCCTACGAGCAGTACTTC. This gives the protein CAISPLRDSSYEQYF.

The V and J genes are TRBV4-2 and TRBJ1-1, with a tentative D call TRBD1 (5 bases). The germline V gene has CDR1 LGHNA and CDR2 YNFKEQ. The V gene lost 4 bases and the J gene lost 2 bases, with 11 bases spanning the gap. This CDR3 has 14 residues. For the CDR3, the DNA is TGTGCCAGCAGCCCAGCAGGGCCCAACACTGAAGCTTTCTTT. This gives the protein CASSPAGPNTEAFF.

This chain connects TRBV7-9 to TRBJ2-1; either TRBD1 or TRBD2 may supply D (5 bases each). The V gene's germline CDR1 is SEHNR and CDR2 FQNEAQ (reference sequence). V was shortened by 3 bases and J by 9 bases, with 9 bases between the two germline ends. The CDR3 is made up of 12 amino acids. The CDR3: CASSLGDVEQFF. CDR3 DNA sequence: TGTGCCAGCAGCTTGGGGGATGTTGAGCAGTTCTTC. Looking up the rest from reference TRBV7-9 and TRBJ2-1 gives the full variable domain: DTGVSQNPRHKITKRGQNVTFRCDPISEHNRLYWYRQTLGQGPEFLTYFQNEAQLEKSRLLSDRFSAERPKGSFSTLEIQRTEQGDSAMYLCASSLGDVEQFFGPGTRLTVL.

This chain connects TRBV27 to TRBJ2-1; D may be TRBD1 (5 bases). The CDR3 loop spans 15 amino acids. Germline V gene lookup returns CDR1 MNHEY and CDR2 SMNVEV (reference sequence). Trimming left V 8 bases short and J 3 bases short, with 17 bases between. The CDR3 protein is CASRLGQGNYNEQFF. The DNA for the CDR3 is TGTGCCAGCCGGTTAGGCCAGGGAAACTACAATGAGCAGTTCTTC.

The chain combines TRBV11-2 with TRBJ2-7; 10 nucleotides match TRBD2. Trimming cost V 8 bases and J 7 bases; bases outside gene matches: 8. The V gene's germline CDR1 is SGHAT and CDR2 FQNNGV. The CDR3 runs 13 residues. The CDR3 loop reads CASALAGVREQYF. The CDR3 region has the DNA TGTGCCAGCGCGCTAGCGGGAGTACGAGAGCAGTACTTC.

Notes on this clone: Other DNA variants within this sample encode the same CDR3. This sequence joins TRBV7-9 and TRBJ2-1; 10 bases are a match to TRBD2. V shed 5 bases, J shed 4 bases, and the junction held 2 bases outside the gene matches. The CDR3 totals 14 residues. The germline CDR1 and CDR2 sequences are SEHNR and FQNEAQ (reference sequence). Here the CDR3 reads CASSRTSGYNEQFF. The CDR3 region has the DNA TGTGCCAGCAGCAGGACTAGCGGTTACAATGAGCAGTTCTTC.

There are a few counts of this clone. No DNA is shown, since the ends of the CDR3 on it are uncertain; the CDR3 is the one TCRdb lists. V gene TRBV9 combines with J gene TRBJ1-1; the table's D call of TRBD1 was not tested on the DNA. Germline values: CDR1 SGDLS, CDR2 YYNGEE. The CDR3 extends over 15 residues, inclusive of both ends. This CDR3 reads CASSVGQGADTEASF.

The genes are TRBV18 and TRBJ1-1; D is perhaps TRBD1 (6 bases). V shed 1 base and J shed 3 bases, with 12 bases lying between them. Germline CDR1 reads KGHSH; CDR2 reads LQKENI. There are 15 residues in the CDR3. CDR3 coding DNA: TGTGCCAGCTCACCACTGGGGGCCCAATACACTGAAGCTTTCTTT. Its protein is CASSPLGAQYTEAFF.

V usage is TRBV4-3 and J usage is TRBJ2-5; TRBD1 or TRBD2 may be the D gene (5 bases each). Germline V CDR1 and CDR2: LGHNA, YSLEER. There are 14 residues in the CDR3. Between the trimmed V and J ends, which lost 1 base and 7 bases, there was a span of 13 bases. DNA of the CDR3: TGCGCCAGCAGCCAAGGGACGGGGCAACCGACCCAGTACTTC. Protein sequence: CASSQGTGQPTQYF.

The rearrangement uses TRBV30 and TRBJ2-1; no clear D gene. CDR1 GTSNPN and CDR2 SVGIG come from the germline V gene (reference sequence). Trimming removed 5 bases from V and 3 bases from J, with 8 bases in between. The CDR3 sequence is 12 residues long. The CDR3 protein is CAWADHYNEQFF. The CDR3 DNA reads TGTGCCTGGGCGGACCACTACAATGAGCAGTTCTTC.